This T cell receptor beta chain came from a study of CD8+CD57+ T cells in acquired aplastic anemia. Study-wide background: The sorted CD4+ and CD8+ cells yielded an average approximately 3.2 ug of DNA. Healthy donors yielded 9 million to 14 million CD4+ cell reads on average.

As for this clonotype: Its antigen is not known.

The TCR beta profiling, which covered VDJ combination and CDR3 sequence, was carried out using genomic DNA as the template. From the reads, TCRdb called clonotypes with MiXCR, one entry per CDR3 protein. In the table there are some 120,000 distinct CDR3 sequences, around 48% of which are singletons. Findings and limits, study-wide: Patient and control CD8+ Simpson's diversity was not significantly different. Patients and controls shared over 25 CD8+ CDR3 sequences.

Sequenced: sorted CD4+, CD8+, or CD8+CD57+ T cells (not recorded which) from PBMCs. This TCR was sampled from a human donor in good health, serving as a control.

CDR3 in amino acids: CASSISGVGGGEEQPQHF. In DNA, the CDR3 is TGTGCCAGCAGTATTAGCGGTGTCGGGGGCGGGGAAGAGCAGCCCCAGCATTTT. The V call is TRBV7-2, the J call TRBJ1-5; D possibly corresponds to TRBD1 (6 bases). Trimming left V 6 bases short and J 7 bases short, with 28 bases between. The CDR3 has 18 residues. Germline values: CDR1 SGHTA, CDR2 FQGNSA. The full variable domain, in which reference TRBV7-2 and TRBJ1-5 provide the parts outside the CDR3, is GAGVSQSPSNKVTEKGKDVELRCDPISGHTALYWYRQSLGQGLEFLIYFQGNSAPDKSGLPSDRFSAERTGGSVSTLTIQRTQQEDSAVYLCASSISGVGGGEEQPQHFGDGTRLSIL.